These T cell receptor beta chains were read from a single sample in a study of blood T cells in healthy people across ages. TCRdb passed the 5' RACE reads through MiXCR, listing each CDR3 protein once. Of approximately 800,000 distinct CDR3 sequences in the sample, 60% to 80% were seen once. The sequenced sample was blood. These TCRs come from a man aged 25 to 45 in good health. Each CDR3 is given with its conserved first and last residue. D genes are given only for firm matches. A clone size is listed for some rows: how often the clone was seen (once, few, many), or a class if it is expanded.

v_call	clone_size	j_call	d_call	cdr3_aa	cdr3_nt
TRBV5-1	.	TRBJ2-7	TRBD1	CASRLTGTGYEQYF	TGCGCCAGCAGACTCACCGGGACAGGCTACGAGCAGTACTTC
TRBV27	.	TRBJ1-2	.	CASGLNYGYTF	TGTGCCTCCGGGCTTAACTATGGCTACACCTTC
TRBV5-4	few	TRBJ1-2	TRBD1	CASSTGQASYGYTF	TGTGCCAGCAGCACCGGACAGGCTAGCTATGGCTACACCTTC
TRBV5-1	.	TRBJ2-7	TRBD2	CASSLRQGGDYEQYF	TGCGCCAGCAGCTTAAGGCAGGGAGGGGACTACGAGCAGTACTTC
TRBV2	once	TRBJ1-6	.	CASLRTLEGNSPLHF	TGTGCCAGCCTCAGGACCCTAGAGGGTAATTCACCCCTCCACTTT
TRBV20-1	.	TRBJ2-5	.	CSASRHLTQETQYF	TGCAGTGCTTCTCGACATCTTACACAAGAGACCCAGTACTTC
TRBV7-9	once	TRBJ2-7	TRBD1	CASSFGGTGTNEQYF	TGTGCCAGCAGCTTTGGCGGGACAGGTACTAACGAGCAGTACTTC
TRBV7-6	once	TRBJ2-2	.	CASSLDPPDSNANTGELFF	TGTGCCAGCAGCTTAGACCCCCCGGACAGCAACGCGAACACCGGGGAGCTGTTTTTT
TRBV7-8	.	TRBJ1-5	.	CASSLAGSSQPQHF	TGTGCCAGCAGCTTAGCGGGAAGTTCTCAGCCCCAGCATTTT
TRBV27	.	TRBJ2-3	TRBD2	CASSSPGLGITDTQYF	TGTGCCAGCAGTTCCCCGGGACTAGGGATCACAGATACGCAGTATTTT
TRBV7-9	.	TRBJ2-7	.	CASTPAFDEQYF	TGTGCCAGCACCCCGGCATTCGACGAGCAGTACTTC
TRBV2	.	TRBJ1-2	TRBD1	CASSGTGANYGYTF	TGTGCCAGCAGTGGGACAGGAGCCAACTATGGCTACACCTTC
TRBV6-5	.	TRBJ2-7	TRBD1	CASSYGAGGKDEQYF	TGTGCCAGCAGTTACGGGGCAGGGGGTAAAGACGAGCAGTACTTC
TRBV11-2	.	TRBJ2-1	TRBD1	CASSLGTGEEFF	TGTGCCAGCAGCTTAGGGACAGGGGAGGAGTTCTTC